This entry lists 12 T cell receptor beta chains sequenced from one sample in a study of T cells after yellow fever vaccination. MiXCR, applied by TCRdb to the 5' RACE reads, yields one record per CDR3 protein. The sample holds about 550,000 distinct CDR3 sequences, less than 20% seen once. Here the sequenced sample was PBMCs, taken 15 days after the yellow fever booster vaccination. These receptors all come from a man under 40 who received the YFV17D yellow fever vaccine.

The rearrangement joins TRBV5-1 to TRBJ2-1; perhaps TRBD2 as D (5 bases). Germline V lookup: CDR1 SGHRS, CDR2 YFSETQ. This CDR3 comprises 15 residues. The V end was cut by 2 bases, the J end by 6 bases, with 15 bases between. The CDR3 is CASSFGEGDLNEQFF. CDR3 coding DNA: TGCGCCAGCAGCTTTGGCGAGGGAGATCTCAATGAGCAGTTCTTC.

This rearrangement joins TRBV18 to TRBJ2-5; D not resolved. Trimming cost V 2 bases and J 5 bases, with 6 bases left between them. Per the germline V gene, CDR1 is KGHSH and CDR2 is LQKENI. The CDR3 has 12 amino acids. The CDR3 sequence is CASSPAWETQYF. As DNA, the CDR3 is TGTGCCAGCTCACCAGCGTGGGAGACCCAGTACTTC. The full variable domain, its missing parts supplied by reference TRBV18 and TRBJ2-5, is NAGVMQNPRHLVRRRGQEARLRCSPMKGHSHVYWYRQLPEEGLKFMVYLQKENIIDESGMPKERFSAEFPKEGPSILRIQQVVRGDSAAYFCASSPAWETQYFGPGTRLLVL.

This clonotype was counted many times. The gene calls are TRBV20-1 and TRBJ2-4; D gene ambiguous. V was shortened by 4 bases and J by 0 bases, with 10 bases between the two germline ends. Looked up from germline, CDR1 is DFQATT and CDR2 is SNEGSKA (reference sequence). This CDR3 region has 14 residues. CDR3 sequence: CSANYNPAKNIQYF. DNA of the CDR3: TGCAGTGCTAACTACAACCCAGCCAAAAACATTCAGTACTTC.

The sample holds many counts of this clonotype. The chain links TRBV27 to TRBJ2-1; D ambiguous. V lost 3 bases and J lost 4, with 4 bases in between. This CDR3 has 12 amino acids. CDR1 is MNHEY, CDR2 SMNVEV, per germline (reference sequence). The CDR3, as DNA: TGTGCCAGCAGTTTCCGATACAATGAGCAGTTCTTC. Translated, it gives CASSFRYNEQFF.

The chain combines TRBV12-3 or TRBV12-4 with TRBJ2-3, with D tentatively TRBD2 (5 bases). V shed 3 bases and J shed 6 bases, with 10 bases lying between them. The CDR3 runs to 13 residues. As DNA, the CDR3 is TGTGCCAGCAGTTTGCGCCCGGGGGATACGCAGTATTTT. Amino acid sequence: CASSLRPGDTQYF.

Only a few counts were recorded for this clonotype. The chain joins TRBV15 to TRBJ2-1; maybe TRBD1 (6 bases). Trimming took 0 bases from V and 6 from J, leaving 12 bases between them. CDR1 is LNHNV and CDR2 is YYDKDF in the germline V gene (reference sequence). The CDR3 is made up of 15 amino acids. The CDR3 DNA reads TGTGCCACCAGCAGAGACCAGGGGATAGGCAATGAGCAGTTCTTC. Protein sequence: CATSRDQGIGNEQFF.

The chain uses TRBV10-1 and TRBJ2-7; TRBD2 is a possible D gene (5 bases). Germline V CDR1 and CDR2: WNHNN, SYGVQD (reference sequence). CDR3 length: 14 residues. The germline V and J ends were trimmed by 2 bases and 5 bases, with 13 bases remaining between them. In DNA form, the CDR3 reads TGCGCCAGCAGTGAGGGGCAGGCCGGGAACGAGCAGTACTTC. It codes for CASSEGQAGNEQYF.

This clonotype was seen many times. The J gene is TRBJ2-2, the V gene TRBV5-1; D might be TRBD2 (6 bases). Trimming took 1 base from V and 4 from J, leaving 11 bases between them. CDR3 length equals 15 residues. The germline gives CDR1 SGHRS, CDR2 YFSETQ. This chain's CDR3 is CASSLSREVTGELFF. Here the CDR3 DNA reads TGCGCCAGCAGCTTGTCCAGGGAGGTCACCGGGGAGCTGTTTTTT.

The sample holds a few counts of this clonotype. The V and J genes are TRBV20-1 and TRBJ2-1; 14 bases map to TRBD2. The CDR3 has 15 residues. The ends lost 6 bases at V and 2 bases at J; junction bases unmatched: 3. Germline V gene data show CDR1 as DFQATT and CDR2 as SNEGSKA (reference sequence). The CDR3 nucleotides read TGCAGTGCAGGACTAGCGGGAGGACCCTACAATGAGCAGTTCTTC. Protein: CSAGLAGGPYNEQFF.

This clonotype was observed a few times. The chain couples TRBV28 to TRBJ2-7; 7 bases line up with TRBD1. V trimming: 8 bases; J trimming: 5 bases; junction bases outside the gene matches: 9. CDR1 is MDHEN, CDR2 SYDVKM, per germline. This CDR3 is built from 13 residues. The CDR3 reads CASYDRVGHEQYF. The CDR3, as DNA: TGTGCCAGCTATGACAGGGTCGGTCACGAGCAGTACTTC.

Only a few counts were recorded for this clonotype. At one of its ends the junction is not consistent with the germline gene, which may arise from a read error. The chain employs TRBV15 and TRBJ2-1; no definite D call. This CDR3 spans 13 amino acids. Germline V CDR1 and CDR2: LNHNV, YYDKDF (reference sequence). The CDR3 coding sequence is TGTGCCACCAGCAGAGTCTCCTCCAATGAGCAGTTCTTC. It is translated as CATSRVSSNEQFF.

In its sample, this clonotype was seen a few times. This rearrangement joins TRBV7-8 to TRBJ2-3; either TRBD1 or TRBD2 may fit D (6 bases each). CDR1 and CDR2 (germline): SGHVS, FQNEAQ. CDR3 size: 14 residues. Between the trimmed V and J ends, which lost 5 bases and 6 bases, there was a span of 15 bases. The CDR3 spells CASSETGGWDTQYF. The CDR3 coding sequence is TGTGCCAGCAGCGAAACCGGGGGCTGGGATACGCAGTATTTT.